These 31 T cell receptor beta chains were all obtained from the same sample, sequenced in a study of vaccination and CD4 T cells after COVID-19. As for treatment: approximately nine-day PBMC culture with coronavirus spike peptide pools or control peptides (ViraFEST assay). These receptors are not linked to any known antigen. Oncomine TCR Beta short-read sequencing was applied to DNA from cultured CD4+ T cells. TCRdb reprocessed the PCR reads via MiXCR and lists one record per CDR3 protein. The sample records roughly 25,000 distinct CDR3 sequences, 62% being singletons. Material for sequencing was CD4+ T cells from blood, cultured in vitro. Every receptor here comes from a human donor who had recovered from COVID-19.

In this sample, this clonotype turned up a few times. The chain uses TRBV5-1 and TRBJ2-5; D gene ambiguous. The CDR3 has 17 residues. Trimming removed 7 bases at V and 5 bases at J, with 27 bases between. The germline V gene encodes CDR1 SGHRS and CDR2 YFSETQ. The CDR3 bases are TGCGCCAGCGACAACCTGGCTGTGGGGTCCCATCAGGAGACCCAGTACTTC. Its translation: CASDNLAVGSHQETQYF.

The V gene is TRBV7-2, the J gene TRBJ1-5, with D perhaps TRBD1 (6 bases). The germline V and J ends were trimmed by 1 base and 6 bases, with 10 bases remaining between them. The germline gives CDR1 SGHTA, CDR2 FQGNSA. CDR3 size: 14 residues. CDR3 amino acids: CASSLDGGSQPQHF. DNA of the CDR3: TGTGCCAGCAGCTTAGACGGGGGCAGTCAGCCCCAGCATTTT.

This clonotype was detected a few times. The chain employs TRBV7-2 and TRBJ1-1; D is ambiguous. With 1 base removed from V and 4 bases from J, the gap between germline ends came to 13 bases. The CDR3 runs 15 residues. Germline V gene lookup returns CDR1 SGHTA and CDR2 FQGNSA. In DNA form, the CDR3 reads TGTGCCAGCAGCTTAGGCTCCGGGGTGGCCACTGAAGCTTTCTTT. It yields the protein CASSLGSGVATEAFF.

This clonotype was seen a few times. The gene calls are TRBV19 and TRBJ2-2; 9 nucleotides line up with TRBD2. Germline V gene sequence: CDR1 LNHDA, CDR2 SQIVND (reference sequence). CDR3 length: 16 amino acids. After removal of 7 bases from V and 6 bases from J, the junction contained 12 bases not matched to a gene. For the CDR3, the DNA is TGTGCCAGTATGGGGTGGGATAGCGGGAGATCCGGGGAGCTGTTTTTT. Amino acids: CASMGWDSGRSGELFF. Together with reference TRBV19 and TRBJ2-2, the CDR3 gives the full variable domain: DGGITQSPKYLFRKEGQNVTLSCEQNLNHDAMYWYRQDPGQGLRLIYYSQIVNDFQKGDIAEGYSVSREKKESFPLTVTSAQKNPTAFYLCASMGWDSGRSGELFFGEGSRLTVL.

The table lists this clonotype with a count of one. At one boundary the junction diverges from the germline segment, which might be a read error. The chain combines TRBV28 with TRBJ2-6; tentatively, D is TRBD2 (6 bases). The germline V gene encodes CDR1 MDHEN and CDR2 SYDVKM. The CDR3 contains 14 residues. The CDR3 loop is CASTPGDGANALTF. CDR3 DNA: TGTGCCAGCACCCCGGGAGATGGGGCCAACGCCCTGACTTTC.

Comments on this clonotype: The junction shows a germline mismatch at one end, possibly a read error. This chain uses TRBV7-6 with TRBJ2-1; 12 nucleotides agree with TRBD1. Germline loops: CDR1 SGHVS, CDR2 FNYEAQ. CDR3 length: 15 amino acids. The CDR3 protein is CASSHGTGGGNEQFF. DNA for the CDR3: TGTGCTAGCAGCCACGGGACAGGGGGCGGGAATGAGCAGTTCTTC.

This clonotype came up a few times. The V and J genes are TRBV29-1 and TRBJ1-1; D is unresolved. Trimming left V 7 bases short and J 0 bases short, with 30 bases between. Germline V CDR1 and CDR2: SQVTM, ANQGSEA. The CDR3 is made up of 19 amino acids. The CDR3 DNA reads TGCAGCGGACTCCCCACTCTTTCACTCGCACTCGGCATGAACACTGAAGCTTTCTTT. It yields the protein CSGLPTLSLALGMNTEAFF.

This clonotype was counted only a few times. The chain joins TRBV20-1 to TRBJ2-6; no clear D gene. Between the trimmed V and J ends, which lost 3 bases and 4 bases, there was a span of 10 bases. Germline values: CDR1 DFQATT, CDR2 SNEGSKA (reference sequence). This CDR3 has 14 amino acids. CDR3 protein: CSARPTLGANVLTF. The CDR3 DNA sequence: TGCAGTGCTAGGCCCACCCTCGGGGCCAACGTCCTGACTTTC.

The chain has TRBV12-3 or TRBV12-4 and TRBJ2-2; 10 nucleotides agree with TRBD2. The CDR3 contains 15 residues. Losses at the gene ends were 0 bases for V and 7 bases for J; bases not matched to a gene: 2. The CDR3, as DNA: TGTGCCAGCAGTTTAGCCCTAGCGGGAGTCGGGGAGCTGTTTTTT. Its protein is CASSLALAGVGELFF.

This clonotype was picked up a small number of times. The chain recombines TRBV6-5 with TRBJ1-6; TRBD1 matches at 7 bases. With 0 bases clipped from V and 10 bases from J, the junction kept 6 bases outside the gene matches. CDR3 length: 15 residues. CDR1 and CDR2 (germline): MNHEY, SVGAGI. As DNA, the CDR3 is TGTGCCAGCAGTTACTCAGACAGGGTCGGGTCACCCCTCCACTTT. The encoded protein is CASSYSDRVGSPLHF.

The chain has TRBV6-1 and TRBJ1-2, with a tentative D call TRBD1 (5 bases). The CDR3 extends over 12 amino acids. CDR1 and CDR2 (germline): MNHNS, SASEGT. The V end was cut by 8 bases, the J end by 5 bases, with 12 bases between. This chain's CDR3 is CASGQGSYGYTF. DNA for the CDR3: TGTGCCAGCGGGCAGGGATCTTATGGCTACACCTTC.

The chain is built from TRBV6-1 and TRBJ1-1; 8 positions match TRBD1. V shed 5 bases and J 6 bases; nucleotides not matched to a gene: 14. Germline V gene data show CDR1 as MNHNS and CDR2 as SASEGT. This CDR3 spans 16 amino acids. The CDR3 sequence: CASSHTGTGHESEAFF. For the CDR3, the DNA is TGTGCCAGCAGTCACACCGGGACAGGACATGAATCTGAAGCTTTCTTT.

Concerning this clonotype itself: At one of its ends the junction is not consistent with the germline gene, which may arise from a read error. The chain employs TRBV7-2 and TRBJ1-2; 9 nucleotides match TRBD1. This CDR3 is built from 14 residues. Per the germline V gene, CDR1 is SGHTA and CDR2 is FQGNSA. The CDR3 here is CASSQGQGLYGYTF. For the CDR3, the DNA is TGCGCCAGCAGCCAGGGACAGGGTCTCTATGGCTACACCTTC.

This rearrangement joins TRBV6-1 to TRBJ1-2, with 7 bases that match TRBD1. Germline CDR1 and CDR2: MNHNS and SASEGT. CDR3 length equals 13 residues. The V and J ends lost 3 bases and 6 bases, in that order; junction bases with no gene match: 4. CDR3 coding DNA: TGTGCCAGCAGTGAGCGCGGACAGGATGGCTACACCTTC. Translation: CASSERGQDGYTF.

In its sample, this clonotype was seen a few times. The V and J genes are TRBV28 and TRBJ1-5; tentative D call: TRBD1 (6 bases). V lost 6 bases and J 4 bases, leaving 16 bases between the germline ends. Germline V gives CDR1 MDHEN, CDR2 SYDVKM. The CDR3 extends over 15 amino acids. CDR3 loop: CASSIGDTENQPQHF. DNA of the CDR3: TGTGCCAGCAGCATAGGGGACACCGAGAATCAGCCCCAGCATTTT.

This chain connects TRBV28 to TRBJ2-1; a possible D gene is TRBD2 (6 bases). Trimming took off 7 bases at V and 2 bases at J, with 15 bases between the two ends. Looked up from germline, CDR1 is MDHEN and CDR2 is SYDVKM. CDR3 length: 15 amino acids. CDR3 DNA: TGTGCCAGCAACCCTAGTGGAGGGCCCTACAATGAGCAGTTCTTC. This translates into CASNPSGGPYNEQFF.

V and J are TRBV6-2 or TRBV6-3 and TRBJ2-1; 8 bases align to TRBD2. Germline trimming cut 6 bases from V and 0 bases from J; bases unmatched to any gene: 4. Germline V gene data show CDR1 as MNHEY and CDR2 as SVGEGT. The CDR3 runs to 15 residues. Written as DNA, the CDR3 is TGTGCCAGCAGCCGGGGACTAGTCTCCTACAATGAGCAGTTCTTC. It yields the protein CASSRGLVSYNEQFF.

This chain links TRBV7-2 with TRBJ2-1, with 10 bases identical to TRBD2. Germline CDR1 reads SGHTA; CDR2 reads FQGNSA. This CDR3 spans 13 amino acids. The ends lost 5 bases at V and 10 bases at J; junction bases unmatched: 5. CDR3 bases: TGTGCCAGCAGCGGGAGCGGGAGGGGGGAGCAGTTCTTC. Translation gives CASSGSGRGEQFF.

This clonotype appeared a few times. V and J are TRBV7-9 and TRBJ1-6; 7 nucleotides line up with TRBD1. Looked up from germline, CDR1 is SEHNR and CDR2 is FQNEAQ (reference sequence). The CDR3 runs 15 residues. The V segment lost 5 bases and the J segment 11 bases; nucleotides outside the gene matches: 12. CDR3 in amino acids: CASSLSRQGTAPLHF. CDR3 DNA sequence: TGTGCCAGCAGCCTGTCTCGACAGGGAACGGCACCCCTCCACTTT.

The V call is TRBV19, the J call TRBJ2-6; no firm D call. This CDR3 has 15 residues. CDR1 LNHDA and CDR2 SQIVND come from the germline V gene (reference sequence). Trimming removed 7 bases at V and 0 bases at J, with 10 bases between. The chain's CDR3 is CASIGWYSGANVLTF. CDR3 nucleotide sequence: TGTGCCAGTATAGGTTGGTACTCTGGGGCCAACGTCCTGACTTTC.

This clonotype was counted only a few times. The chain carries TRBV28 and TRBJ1-1, with TRBD1 matching 11 bases. Germline V gene sequence: CDR1 MDHEN, CDR2 SYDVKM. V lost 3 bases to trimming and J lost 0 bases; unmatched junction nucleotides: 3. The CDR3 length is 16 residues. The CDR3 here is CASSLRTGGLNTEAFF. The CDR3, as DNA: TGTGCCAGCAGTTTGAGGACAGGGGGCCTGAACACTGAAGCTTTCTTT. The full variable domain, rest sourced from reference TRBV28 and TRBJ1-1, is DVKVTQSSRYLVKRTGEKVFLECVQDMDHENMFWYRQDPGLGLRLIYFSYDVKMKEKGDIPEGYSVSREKKERFSLILESASTNQTSMYLCASSLRTGGLNTEAFFGQGTRLTVV.

The chain has TRBV20-1 and TRBJ2-6; 7 bases align to TRBD1. From germline, CDR1 is DFQATT and CDR2 SNEGSKA (reference sequence). The V gene end was trimmed by 3 bases and the J gene end by 2 bases; junction bases not matched to a gene: 7. The CDR3 contains 16 residues. In DNA form, the CDR3 reads TGCAGTGCTAGTGTTGGCAGGGGGACTGGGGCCAACGTCCTGACTTTC. Translated: CSASVGRGTGANVLTF.

The rearrangement uses TRBV7-2 and TRBJ2-5; the D call may be TRBD1 or TRBD2 (5 bases each). Germline-derived CDR1 and CDR2 are SGHTA and FQGNSA. The CDR3 is made up of 15 amino acids. Trimming took 6 bases from V and 2 from J, leaving 16 bases between them. CDR3 amino acids: CASRGNRDLQETQYF. In DNA form, the CDR3 reads TGTGCCAGCAGGGGAAATAGGGACCTACAAGAGACCCAGTACTTC.

Note on this clonotype: Because the CDR3's place on the DNA is in doubt, the DNA is left out and the CDR3 is given as listed by TCRdb. The gene calls are TRBV28 and TRBJ2-5; TRBD1 is taken as the D call from the table, unchecked against the DNA. From germline, CDR1 is MDHEN and CDR2 SYDVKM. The CDR3 length equals 16 residues, ends included. The CDR3 is CASSLFGPGEKETQYF.

In its sample, this clonotype was seen a few times. This chain uses TRBV24-1 with TRBJ1-5; D may be TRBD1 (5 bases). The CDR3 spans 15 residues. Germline V CDR1 and CDR2: KGHDR, SFDVKD. Trimming stripped 5 bases from V and 0 bases from J, with 10 bases between. DNA for the CDR3: TGTGCCACCAGTGGGTTAGGGGATAGCAATCAGCCCCAGCATTTT. It encodes CATSGLGDSNQPQHF.

The V call is TRBV15, the J call TRBJ2-7; 8 nucleotides agree with TRBD1. Germline CDR1 reads LNHNV; CDR2 reads YYDKDF (reference sequence). The trim removed 5 bases at V and 6 bases at J, leaving 12 bases unmatched. The CDR3 consists of 15 residues. The CDR3 bases are TGTGCCACCAGCTTCTCACAGGGGGTAAGCTTCGAGCAGTACTTC. Translation gives CATSFSQGVSFEQYF.

The chain combines TRBV4-3 with TRBJ1-3; 11 bases agree with TRBD1. The CDR3 length is 17 residues. Per germline, CDR1 LGHNA and CDR2 YSLEER. The V segment lost 4 bases and the J segment 6 bases; nucleotides outside the gene matches: 11. CDR3 DNA sequence: TGCGCCAGCAGCCGCAAAACGCCGGGACAGGGGGAAAACACCATATATTTT. Translation: CASSRKTPGQGENTIYF.

In this sample, this clonotype turned up a few times. The gene calls are TRBV6-2 or TRBV6-3 and TRBJ1-5, with D uncertain. With 0 bases removed from V and 1 base from J, the gap between germline ends came to 10 bases. Germline V gene sequence: CDR1 MNHEY, CDR2 SVGEGT. This CDR3 is built from 16 residues. CDR3 amino acids: CASSYSSGLSNQPQHF. The CDR3 bases are TGTGCCAGCAGTTACTCGAGCGGGCTGAGCAATCAGCCCCAGCATTTT.

This clonotype was observed once. The chain employs TRBV5-4 and TRBJ1-3; D uncertain. Between the trimmed V and J ends, which lost 3 bases and 4 bases, there was a span of 14 bases. The CDR3 totals 15 residues. Germline V gene lookup returns CDR1 SGHNT and CDR2 YYREEE (reference sequence). The CDR3 DNA follows: TGTGCCAGCAGCTCCGTGTCGGGCCGAGGAAACACCATATATTTT. Protein product: CASSSVSGRGNTIYF.

In its sample, this clonotype was seen once. The chain carries TRBV7-9 and TRBJ1-2; TRBD1 is a possible D gene (6 bases). The germline V gene has CDR1 SEHNR and CDR2 FQNEAQ (reference sequence). With 5 bases removed from V and 5 bases from J, the gap between germline ends came to 15 bases. This CDR3 comprises 14 residues. CDR3 residues: CASSRTGADYGYTF. The CDR3 nucleotides read TGTGCCAGCAGCCGAACGGGGGCTGATTATGGCTACACCTTC.

The chain employs TRBV7-3 and TRBJ1-1; a possible D gene is TRBD1 (5 bases). Germline V gene lookup returns CDR1 SGHTA and CDR2 FQGTGA. The CDR3 consists of 14 residues. Trimming cost V 5 bases and J 1 base, with 11 bases left between them. As DNA, the CDR3 is TGTGCCAGCAGCCCACGGGGGGAGAACACTGAAGCTTTCTTT. Its translation is CASSPRGENTEAFF.